The next 12 T cell receptor beta chains were all read from a single sample in a study of blood T cell repertoires in COVID-19. TCRdb's copy holds only in-frame clones and misses some; the assay was immunoSEQ multiplex PCR. The top ten clones hold approximately 4.5% of a sample with 100,000 to 150,000 clones, approximately 80% of them seen once. The sample taken for sequencing was peripheral blood. The receptors come from a woman in her 70s with acute or convalescent COVID-19.

The chain joins TRBV7-2 to TRBJ1-4, with 7 positions matching TRBD1. This CDR3 contains 15 residues. The V segment lost 6 bases and the J segment 2 bases; nucleotides outside the gene matches: 6. Germline V CDR1 and CDR2: SGHTA, FQGNSA. CDR3 DNA: TGTGCCAGCAGACTTGACAGGGTCACTAATGAAAAACTGTTTTTT. It encodes CASRLDRVTNEKLFF.

The chain is built from TRBV7-2 and TRBJ2-3, with TRBD2 identical over 14 bases. Germline CDR1 and CDR2: SGHTA and FQGNSA. This CDR3 has 18 residues. The junction had 5 bases not matched to a gene; V was cut back by 1 base and J by 2 bases. CDR3 bases: TGTGCCAGCAGCTTAGTAGGACTAGCGGGGGGTTCCACAGATACGCAGTATTTT. Residues: CASSLVGLAGGSTDTQYF.

This sequence joins TRBV19 and TRBJ1-2, with D unresolved. The CDR3 contains 14 residues. Germline lookup yields CDR1 LNHDA and CDR2 SQIVND (reference sequence). The germline V and J ends were trimmed by 1 base and 1 base, with 7 bases remaining between them. The CDR3 loop reads CASSIVSLNYGYTF. The CDR3 coding sequence is TGTGCCAGTAGTATAGTATCCCTTAACTATGGCTACACCTTC.

The V gene is TRBV2, the J gene TRBJ2-2, with D possibly TRBD1 on 6 matching bases. The CDR3 has 16 residues. Germline V CDR1 and CDR2: SNHLY, FYNNEI. V gave up 7 bases and J gave up 1 base, with 16 bases separating them. The CDR3 sequence is CASILQGTLNTGELFF. The DNA for the CDR3 is TGTGCCAGCATCCTCCAGGGGACATTGAACACCGGGGAGCTGTTTTTT.

The chain combines TRBV11-2 with TRBJ2-1; 10 bases are a match to TRBD2. The CDR3 sequence is 15 residues long. The junction had 0 bases not matched to a gene; V was cut back by 1 base and J by 3 bases. Looked up from germline, CDR1 is SGHAT and CDR2 is FQNNGV. The CDR3 spells CASSLVAGGYNEQFF. The CDR3 DNA sequence: TGTGCCAGCAGCTTAGTAGCGGGGGGCTACAATGAGCAGTTCTTC.

The J gene is TRBJ1-4, the V gene TRBV10-2; no reliable D call. The CDR3 is 14 residues long. Trimming took off 4 bases at V and 8 bases at J, with 14 bases between the two ends. In germline, CDR1 is WSHSY, CDR2 SAAADI. CDR3 region: CASSGAGFLEKLFF. For the CDR3, the DNA is TGCGCCAGCAGTGGGGCCGGTTTTTTGGAAAAACTGTTTTTT.

This rearrangement joins TRBV7-9 to TRBJ2-7, with D maybe TRBD1 (5 bases). V was shortened by 2 bases and J by 6 bases, with 14 bases between the two germline ends. Germline lookup yields CDR1 SEHNR and CDR2 FQNEAQ (reference sequence). CDR3 length: 14 amino acids. CDR3 sequence reads: CASSLLAGPGEQYF. The CDR3 bases are TGTGCCAGCAGCTTATTGGCAGGGCCTGGCGAGCAGTACTTC.

This clone showed up just a few times. V usage is TRBV7-2 and J usage is TRBJ2-2; 7 nucleotides match TRBD2. Per the germline V gene, CDR1 is SGHTA and CDR2 is FQGNSA. The J segment lost 6 bases and the V segment lost 5 bases, leaving 3 bases of the junction unmatched. The CDR3 has 13 residues. CDR3 protein: CASSILAAGELFF. The CDR3 nucleotides read TGTGCCAGCAGCATTCTAGCGGCCGGGGAGCTGTTTTTT.

The gene calls are TRBV7-2 and TRBJ2-1; D is possibly TRBD2 (6 bases). V was clipped by 5 bases and J by 6 bases, with 14 bases between them. The CDR3 contains 14 residues. Germline V CDR1 and CDR2: SGHTA, FQGNSA. CDR3 region: CASSQRLVTNEQFF. As DNA, the CDR3 is TGTGCCAGCAGCCAACGACTAGTAACCAATGAGCAGTTCTTC. The full variable domain, rest sourced from reference TRBV7-2 and TRBJ2-1, is GAGVSQSPSNKVTEKGKDVELRCDPISGHTALYWYRQSLGQGLEFLIYFQGNSAPDKSGLPSDRFSAERTGGSVSTLTIQRTQQEDSAVYLCASSQRLVTNEQFFGPGTRLTVL.

V and J are TRBV3-1 (or the pseudogene TRBV3-2) and TRBJ1-2, with 7 bases lining up with TRBD1. Trimming removed 9 bases from V and 2 bases from J; junction bases left unmatched: 3. Germline V lookup: CDR1 LGHDT, CDR2 YNNKEL (reference sequence). The CDR3 covers 12 residues. The DNA for the CDR3 is TGTGCCAGTGGGGGACAGAACTATGGCTACACCTTC. This translates into CASGGQNYGYTF.

Only a few counts were recorded for this clone. The rearrangement uses TRBV27 and TRBJ1-5; TRBD1 matches at 8 bases. Germline V gives CDR1 MNHEY, CDR2 SMNVEV (reference sequence). V was clipped by 6 bases and J by 7 bases; unmatched bases: 8. This CDR3 has 14 residues. The CDR3 nucleotides are TGTGCCAGCAGCTTGGGGACAGGCTCCCAGCCCCAGCATTTT. Translation gives CASSLGTGSQPQHF.

This clone was recorded once. The chain has TRBV24-1 and TRBJ1-4; TRBD1 might be the D (6 bases). Trimming removed 6 bases from V and 3 bases from J, with 13 bases in between. The CDR3 runs 15 residues. Per germline, CDR1 KGHDR and CDR2 SFDVKD. The CDR3 DNA sequence: TGTGCCACCAGTCTCGGCGGGGGGCCTAATGAAAAACTGTTTTTT. Protein sequence: CATSLGGGPNEKLFF.